The 22 T cell receptor beta chains below all came from one sample that was sequenced in a study of shared clonotypes between healthy human individuals. Data came from immunoSEQ multiplex PCR; TCRdb stores just in-frame clones and leaves some out. This table has approximately 640,000 clones, roughly 78% appearing once. The source material was memory CD4+ T cells sorted from blood. Specified subset: CD45RA-negative fraction. The receptors derive from a woman in her 30s in good health.

The chain is built from TRBV7-2 and TRBJ2-5; D is undetermined. CDR3 length: 14 amino acids. The V end lost 5 bases, the J end lost 2 bases, and 12 bases lay between the germline ends. The germline gives CDR1 SGHTA, CDR2 FQGNSA. CDR3 amino acids: CASSPDRIQETQYF. Written as DNA, the CDR3 is TGTGCCAGCAGCCCCGATCGGATTCAAGAGACCCAGTACTTC.

This clone occurred a few times. Other DNA sequences within the sample encode an identical CDR3. The gene calls are TRBV11-2 and TRBJ2-3, with D possibly being TRBD1 (5 bases). Germline V lookup: CDR1 SGHAT, CDR2 FQNNGV. The CDR3 spans 13 residues. V was pared by 0 bases and J by 5 bases, with 6 bases between. The CDR3 nucleotides are TGTGCCAGCAGCTTAGACCAGGGAGATACGCAGTATTTT. This sequence encodes CASSLDQGDTQYF.

The sample holds a few counts of this clone. The chain joins TRBV7-2 to TRBJ2-7; D ambiguous. This CDR3 has 13 amino acids. V gave up 1 base and J gave up 6 bases, with 10 bases separating them. The germline V gene has CDR1 SGHTA and CDR2 FQGNSA. CDR3 in DNA: TGTGCCAGCAGCTTAGAGGCTAGGAGCGAGCAGTACTTC. Its translation: CASSLEARSEQYF.

This clone was observed a handful of times. The gene calls are TRBV7-9 and TRBJ1-1; weak D call: TRBD1 (5 bases). V was pared by 2 bases and J by 5 bases, with 12 bases between. The length of the CDR3 is 14 residues. CDR1 and CDR2 (germline): SEHNR, FQNEAQ (reference sequence). In nucleotides, the CDR3 is TGTGCCAGCAGCTTACAGGGTGGAGGTACTGAAGCTTTCTTT. The encoded protein is CASSLQGGGTEAFF. The full variable domain, in which reference TRBV7-9 and TRBJ1-1 provide the parts outside the CDR3, is DTGVSQNPRHKITKRGQNVTFRCDPISEHNRLYWYRQTLGQGPEFLTYFQNEAQLEKSRLLSDRFSAERPKGSFSTLEIQRTEQGDSAMYLCASSLQGGGTEAFFGQGTRLTVV.

The genes are TRBV5-4 and TRBJ2-7, with TRBD2 matching 11 bases. The CDR3 has 14 amino acids. With 6 bases clipped from V and 3 bases from J, the junction kept 5 bases outside the gene matches. Germline CDR1 is SGHNT and CDR2 is YYREEE (reference sequence). In DNA form, the CDR3 reads TGTGCCAGCACCCTAGCGGGAGGCAGCTACGAGCAGTACTTC. It encodes CASTLAGGSYEQYF.

This clone showed up many times. V is TRBV5-4 and J is TRBJ2-1; D not resolved. CDR1 SGHNT and CDR2 YYREEE come from the germline V gene (reference sequence). Trimming took 4 bases from V and 9 from J, leaving 14 bases between them. This CDR3 region has 13 residues. CDR3 DNA: TGTGCCAGCAGCCCGGCTAGTTCGAGTGAGCAGTTCTTC. This gives the protein CASSPASSSEQFF. The full variable domain, its missing parts supplied by reference TRBV5-4 and TRBJ2-1, is ETGVTQSPTHLIKTRGQQVTLRCSSQSGHNTVSWYQQALGQGPQFIFQYYREEENGRGNFPPRFSGLQFPNYSSELNVNALELDDSALYLCASSPASSSEQFFGPGTRLTVL.

This chain connects TRBV28 to TRBJ1-1, with D possibly being TRBD1 (6 bases). CDR1 is MDHEN and CDR2 is SYDVKM in the germline V gene. The CDR3 contains 18 residues. Trimming took 4 bases from V and 0 from J, leaving 21 bases between them. CDR3 coding DNA: TGTGCCAGCAGTTGGGGGCCACGAGGTTCTATTTTGAACACTGAAGCTTTCTTT. Translated: CASSWGPRGSILNTEAFF. The full variable domain, rest sourced from reference TRBV28 and TRBJ1-1, is DVKVTQSSRYLVKRTGEKVFLECVQDMDHENMFWYRQDPGLGLRLIYFSYDVKMKEKGDIPEGYSVSREKKERFSLILESASTNQTSMYLCASSWGPRGSILNTEAFFGQGTRLTVV.

The chain joins TRBV2 to TRBJ2-5; the D gene could be TRBD1 or TRBD2 (5 bases each). CDR3 length: 13 residues. Germline CDR1 is SNHLY and CDR2 is FYNNEI. Between the trimmed V and J ends, which lost 7 bases and 2 bases, there was a span of 11 bases. Here the CDR3 DNA reads TGTGCCAGCAATTTCTGGGGGCAAGAGACCCAGTACTTC. Translating it yields CASNFWGQETQYF.

V is TRBV5-6 and J is TRBJ1-3; 8 bases are a match to TRBD1. Germline CDR1 reads SGHDT; CDR2 reads YYEEEE. CDR3 length equals 15 residues. The ends lost 3 bases at V and 0 bases at J; junction bases unmatched: 2. In DNA form, the CDR3 reads TGTGCCAGCAGCTGGGACAGGAACTCTGGAAACACCATATATTTT. Its translation: CASSWDRNSGNTIYF.

On this clone itself: The same CDR3 can be traced to other DNA sequences in this sample. This sequence joins TRBV5-1 and TRBJ2-1; no firm D call. Trimming pared 0 bases from V and 3 bases from J, leaving 10 bases between. The CDR3 spans 15 residues. Germline-derived CDR1 and CDR2 are SGHRS and YFSETQ. CDR3 bases: TGCGCCAGCAGCTTGGACCGCGCCGACTACAATGAGCAGTTCTTC. Residues: CASSLDRADYNEQFF.

Many counts were recorded for this clone. The chain employs TRBV30 and TRBJ1-2, with 9 bases matching TRBD1. The CDR3 totals 15 residues. V trimming: 7 bases; J trimming: 4 bases; junction bases outside the gene matches: 13. CDR1 is GTSNPN, CDR2 SVGIG, per germline (reference sequence). In DNA form, the CDR3 reads TGTGCCTCCCGGGACAGGGTACGCTCCGCCTATGGCTACACCTTC. The encoded protein is CASRDRVRSAYGYTF.

A remark on this clone: The sample holds other DNA sequences that translate to the same CDR3. The chain has TRBV27 and TRBJ1-5; TRBD1 matches 10 bases. The germline CDR1 and CDR2 sequences are MNHEY and SMNVEV (reference sequence). The CDR3 extends over 14 amino acids. J gave up 7 bases and V 6 bases, and 6 bases lay outside the gene matches. The DNA of the CDR3 is TGTGCCAGCAGGACAGGGACAGGGGACCAGCCCCAGCATTTT. Its translation: CASRTGTGDQPQHF.

The V and J genes are TRBV27 and TRBJ2-7; D possibly corresponds to TRBD1 (6 bases). Between the trimmed V and J ends, which lost 4 bases and 6 bases, there was a span of 22 bases. The CDR3 extends over 16 amino acids. In germline, CDR1 is MNHEY, CDR2 SMNVEV (reference sequence). The CDR3 protein is CASSSPLRDTDTEQYF. Written as DNA, the CDR3 is TGTGCCAGCAGTTCCCCCCTCCGGGACACCGATACCGAGCAGTACTTC.

With regard to this clone: The junction departs from the called germline gene at one end, perhaps through a read error. CDR3 loop: CASSTSGGQRSFF. CDR3 nucleotide sequence: TGTGCCAGCAGCACATCGGGCGGACAGCGCTCCTTCTTC. This rearrangement joins TRBV7-9 to TRBJ2-4; D might be TRBD1 (6 bases). The germline CDR1 and CDR2 sequences are SEHNR and FQNEAQ (reference sequence). The CDR3 length is 13 residues.

The V and J genes are TRBV9 and TRBJ2-3, with a weak D call TRBD2 (5 bases). V lost 2 bases and J lost 1, with 11 bases in between. This CDR3 comprises 15 residues. Germline V gives CDR1 SGDLS, CDR2 YYNGEE. The CDR3 protein is CASSVEGGRTDTQYF. In DNA form, the CDR3 reads TGTGCCAGCAGCGTTGAGGGCGGCCGCACAGATACGCAGTATTTT.

DNA of the CDR3: TGCGCCAGCAGCTTGTTGGGGAATGAGCAGTTCTTC. It translates to CASSLLGNEQFF. The chain carries TRBV5-1 and TRBJ2-1; D uncertain. CDR1 is SGHRS and CDR2 is YFSETQ in the germline V gene. The germline V and J ends were trimmed by 1 base and 7 bases, with 6 bases remaining between them. The CDR3 contains 12 residues. Filled out from reference TRBV5-1 and TRBJ2-1, the complete variable domain reads KAGVTQTPRYLIKTRGQQVTLSCSPISGHRSVSWYQQTPGQGLQFLFEYFSETQRNKGNFPGRFSGRQFSNSRSEMNVSTLELGDSALYLCASSLLGNEQFFGPGTRLTVL.

The chain couples TRBV5-1 to TRBJ2-1, with D perhaps matching TRBD1 (5 bases). The CDR3 totals 17 residues. Per the germline V gene, CDR1 is SGHRS and CDR2 is YFSETQ. Between the trimmed V and J ends, which lost 0 bases and 5 bases, there was a span of 18 bases. The DNA for the CDR3 is TGCGCCAGCAGCTTGGCCGACAGACCTCATACCCACAATGAGCAGTTCTTC. It is translated as CASSLADRPHTHNEQFF.

The genes are TRBV2 and TRBJ1-2; TRBD1 is a possible D gene (5 bases). Germline lookup yields CDR1 SNHLY and CDR2 FYNNEI. The CDR3 sequence is 13 residues long. V was pared by 9 bases and J by 5 bases, with 16 bases between. The DNA of the CDR3 is TGTGCCAGTACAGGTGACAACCGATATGGCTACACCTTC. Its translation: CASTGDNRYGYTF.

Worth noting for this clone: Other DNA sequences in this specimen translate into the identical CDR3. The chain links TRBV15 to TRBJ1-2; 11 bases align to TRBD1. The J segment lost 7 bases and the V segment lost 1 base, leaving 2 bases of the junction unmatched. The CDR3 runs to 14 residues. Germline lookup yields CDR1 LNHNV and CDR2 YYDKDF (reference sequence). This CDR3 is CATSRAGTGGGYTF. The CDR3 DNA reads TGTGCCACCAGCAGAGCGGGGACAGGGGGTGGCTACACCTTC.

The V gene is TRBV6-6, the J gene TRBJ2-3; 7 bases map to TRBD1. The CDR3 is made up of 15 amino acids. Per germline, CDR1 MNHNY and CDR2 SVGAGI (reference sequence). The trim removed 6 bases at V and 3 bases at J, leaving 9 bases unmatched. CDR3 sequence: CASRSTGSKTDTQYF. The CDR3 coding sequence is TGTGCCAGCAGATCGACAGGGAGTAAGACAGATACGCAGTATTTT.

The chain uses TRBV2 and TRBJ2-3; the D gene is possibly TRBD1 (6 bases). The CDR3 covers 14 residues. Trimming shortened V by 5 bases and J by 1 base, and 10 bases separated the two germline ends. The germline V gene encodes CDR1 SNHLY and CDR2 FYNNEI. The CDR3 is CASSRTERTDTQYF. CDR3 nucleotides: TGTGCCAGCAGTCGGACAGAACGCACAGATACGCAGTATTTT.

The V call is TRBV14, the J call TRBJ2-1; 7 nucleotides agree with TRBD1. The CDR3 is 15 residues long. V lost 4 bases and J lost 4; bases outside the gene matches: 7. CDR1 is SGHDN and CDR2 is FVKESK in the germline V gene. In DNA form, the CDR3 reads TGTGCCAGCAGCCTCATCGAGGGGGCGTACAATGAGCAGTTCTTC. It codes for CASSLIEGAYNEQFF. Combining the CDR3 with reference TRBV14 and TRBJ2-1 gives the whole variable domain EAGVTQFPSHSVIEKGQTVTLRCDPISGHDNLYWYRRVMGKEIKFLLHFVKESKQDESGMPNNRFLAERTGGTYSTLKVQPAELEDSGVYFCASSLIEGAYNEQFFGPGTRLTVL.